This T cell receptor beta chain came from a study of OX40 agonist ivuxolimab in advanced cancers. About the research overall: The drug used for patients, ivuxolimab, was an agonistic anti-OX40 (CD134) antibody. Intravenous ivuxolimab was administered to patients every 2 weeks at 0.01 to 10 mg/kg.

The repertoire was sequenced with immunoSEQ multiplex PCR; TCRdb's copy has only in-frame clones and lacks some. This sample has roughly 79,000 clones, with roughly 90% found just once. Comments on this clone: Its antigen remains unidentified.

The CDR3 runs to 17 residues. Germline-derived CDR1 and CDR2 are MNHEY and SMNVEV (reference sequence). V was clipped by 6 bases and J by 6 bases, with 23 bases between them. Study-level results: Among expanded peripheral T cells, antigen specificity went undetermined. Low normalized T-cell clonal expansion was also seen in some nonresponders.

The input for sequencing was CD4+ or CD8+ T cells sorted from blood, taken in a trial of the OX40 agonist ivuxolimab. The TCR originated in an adult with an advanced solid tumor such as melanoma, head and neck, liver or kidney cancer. The chain carries TRBV27 and TRBJ2-2; D gene unclear. The CDR3 DNA reads TGTGCCAGCAGCTCCGGGTCTTCTTTTCAGGACCCCGGGGAGCTGTTTTTT. As protein: CASSSGSSFQDPGELFF.